This T cell receptor beta chain was captured in a study of cytomegalovirus exposure and HLA in healthy donors (dated 2017 in TCRdb). Regarding the complete study: An earlier analysis of approximately 640 of the donors reported approximately 290 Gb of sequence data and more than 90 million unique TCR beta sequences from 150 million to 200 million T cells. An early release that covered roughly 600 HLA-typed donors contained 250 to 350 gigabases of sequencing data and 80 million or so unique TCR sequences. Of the 300 to 400 genotyped donors, about 80% fell in the genetic ancestry cluster associated with self-reported Caucasian donors. The study aimed to test whether cataloging public T cell receptors could reveal signatures of past pathogen exposure. The study profiled the T cell repertoires of around 700 subjects by immunosequencing and related them to cytomegalovirus serostatus. In addition to the first cohort of 650 to 750 subjects, a separate validation cohort of 120 different subjects was used. To predict cytomegalovirus infection status, the study combined high-throughput TCR immunosequencing, statistical association of individual TCRs with disease status, and machine learning. A later analysis re-examined previously published TCR beta repertoires from roughly 650 donors and added high-resolution HLA genotyping to investigate patterns of TCR occurrence. The later analysis used no new phenotypic data to find candidate immune exposures, relying instead on TCR beta sequences and their occurrence across donors. In an earlier analysis of 500 to 650 of the donors, high-throughput TCR beta sequencing was used to judge whether each TCR beta V gene segment behaved as functional or pseudogenic. Donor age, sex, ethnicity and CMV serostatus were collected together with the repertoire data. A later genetic analysis used genome-wide SNP genotypes for about 65% of the 666 donors, treating that subset as a discovery cohort. Every discovery cohort repertoire had been produced on one sequencing platform. HLA typing covered class I and class II loci at four-digit resolution. The number of typed donors differed by locus: roughly 629-640 for A, B, C, DRB1 and DQB1; roughly 510 for DQA1; 606 for DPA1; and roughly 450 for DPB1. Because of strong linkage in the cohort, roughly 5 DR-DQ haplotypes were treated as single units for association and clustering. Among about 370 genotyped donors of the cohort, an average of around 240,000 unique TCR beta nucleotide sequences was sequenced per donor, of which about 18% were non-productive.

The cohort consisted of 600 to 750 healthy bone marrow donors. At the time of sampling, all cohort members were nominally healthy, though unrecorded immune exposures were likely present. The donor was CMV seropositive and belonged to the group of some 290 seropositive cohort members. A peripheral blood sample was collected from each donor, and TCR beta sequencing was performed on peripheral blood mononuclear cells. The Qiagen DNeasy Blood Extraction Kit was used to extract genomic DNA from the blood cell samples. At the junction V is shortened by 4 bases and J by 12 bases, with 21 bases in between. The CDR3 numbers 15 residues from cysteine through phenylalanine. Of all the DNA, just the CDR3 is kept, 45 bases in frame from base 1. CDR1 and CDR2, per the germline V gene (reference sequence), are PRHDT and FYEKMQ. Remarks on this clone: Its antigen is currently not known. The input lacks base qualities; no much larger clone sits a single base away.

The library was prepared using the immunoSEQ multiplex PCR assay. For the multiplex PCR, a mixture combining 60 forward primers for TCR Vbeta segments and 13 reverse primers for TCR Jbeta segments was used. The CDR3 region of rearranged TCR beta genes was amplified from genomic DNA by a multiplex PCR assay. The amplified TCR beta libraries were sequenced on the Illumina HiSeq System as 87-base-pair reads. The paper's data handling went like this. In a later analysis, around 80 million unique TCR beta chains were counted across the 650 to 750 repertoires, and roughly 10 million of these chains were shared by at least two donors. Raw reads were error-corrected and collapsed into unique sequences by a nearest-neighbor algorithm in which closely related sequences were merged to remove PCR and sequencing errors. CDR3 sequences were aligned to IMGT reference sequences to assign V, D and J gene segments. For a sequence to be retained, a match of at least six nucleotides was required to both a V gene segment and a J gene segment. A rearrangement counted as productive if the CDR3 had no stop codons and remained in frame with V and J, and every other rearrangement counted as non-productive. Following IMGT convention, CDR3 was defined as the stretch from the second conserved V-encoded cysteine to the conserved J-encoded phenylalanine. In an earlier analysis of some 550 of the donors, sequences lacking an unambiguous match to a single V gene segment were excluded. An earlier analysis of several hundred of the donors called V segments functional above 56.7% productive rearrangements and segregating when the between-donor standard deviation exceeded 5%. A statistical classification framework was built for diagnosing cytomegalovirus status from the catalog of TCR beta chain sequences. In a later analysis, TCR nucleotide sequences were compared against IMGT/GENE-DB human TR gene sequences so that V and J genes could be assigned. Using the TCRdist pipeline, a later analysis assigned CDR3 sequences along with most-parsimonious VDJ recombination scenarios. In a later analysis, every TCR beta chain was defined by the combination of its CDR3 amino acid sequence and its V-gene family, and reads without a unique V-gene family were dropped. As a way to deal with suspected cross-contamination and a sequencing artifact, a later analysis dropped 640 or so nucleotide sequences that were highly shared and had low generation probability. For each public chain, a later analysis derived a clonal expansion index from normalized ranks of inferred template counts within each repertoire. In a later analysis, generation probabilities were computed with a VDJ recombination model fitted to out-of-frame rearrangements, and the resulting probabilities were checked against IGoR. Hypergeometric tests were used in a later analysis to score TCR-TCR, TCR-HLA and TCR-CMV co-occurrence, with a repertoire-size bias correction applied to the TCR pairs. To estimate false discovery rates, a later analysis permuted the HLA or CMV assignments 20 times. A later analysis grouped co-occurring TCRs with DBSCAN, adding TCRdist sequence similarity when clustering within HLA-allele-positive subsets. Repertoires with fewer than 30,000 or more than 120,000 public chains, plus five repertoires with anomalous nucleotide sharing, were excluded from co-occurrence clustering. TCRdb mirrors the immuneACCESS table, restricted to in-frame sequences. Some clones are absent from its copies; in checked studies, under half trace to an unresolved V gene, and the reason for the others is unknown. V and J calls and clone size come straight from that table; D and trimming were deduced from the DNA. This sample lists fewer than 200,000 clones; 12% were detected once. Clones ranked in the top ten supply 7.8% of the sample.

General study outcomes and caveats: The study gave a list of about 160 TCR beta chains associated with cytomegalovirus. A group of highly shared sequence variants was considered likely to be a technical artifact of the sequencing pipeline. In vitro tests confirmed that a few of the cytomegalovirus-associated TCR beta chains recognize cytomegalovirus antigens. A further reported finding was that TCR beta sequences accurately predicted the HLA-A and HLA-B alleles for most subjects in the first cohort. Because the 87-base-pair reads could not distinguish some IMGT-functional V segments, including TRBV6-2 and TRBV6-3, those segments were excluded. Strong co-occurrence of HLA alleles, especially DR and DQ, made assigning TCR associations to individual alleles difficult. Linkage disequilibrium might explain the correlated functional status among segregating V segments, but an unknown experimental factor could not be excluded. While some public TCRs were present in many individuals, most TCR sequences turned up only very rarely across donors. In an earlier analysis of around 600 of the donors, most TCR beta V segments were observed in productive rearrangements about 90% or about 30% of the time, broadly matching IMGT annotations. Fewer than 20 rarely observed V segments, including chromosome 9 orphons, were excluded from the earlier analysis of about 610 of the donors because counts were too low. In a later analysis, HLA-associated TCR beta chains were found to be more clonally expanded and to have lower generation probabilities than equally common non-associated chains. V-gene and J-gene trimming of TCR beta chains was associated with a missense DCLRE1C variant in a later genetic analysis, and the association was replicated in an independent cohort. A later analysis associated about 17,000 TCR beta sequences with specific HLA alleles at a false discovery rate of 0.05. Only TCR beta chains were sequenced in this cohort, and the absence of alpha or paired-chain data limited detectable features. Because some donors lacked HLA typing at each locus, the association tests relied only on the typed subset. Presence/absence analyses assumed roughly uniform sequencing depth across donors, an assumption that may not hold. A later genetic analysis reported fewer N-insertions in productive TCRs among donors in an Asian-associated ancestry cluster than the 666-donor mean. The classifier was reported to diagnose cytomegalovirus status with high specificity and sensitivity in both the original and validation cohorts. Most CMV-associated TCR beta chains appeared to be HLA-restricted in a later analysis, and the HLA associations seemed to be driven largely by CMV exposure. According to a later analysis, parvovirus B19, influenza, CMV and Epstein-Barr virus appeared linked to several top co-occurrence clusters. In a later analysis, TCR association rates were found to vary across HLA loci, with the most associated TCRs seen for DRB1 alleles and the fewest for HLA-C alleles. CMV serostatus was the only immune exposure information available for the cohort. It was suggested by the authors that the approach could potentially be generalized to other disease states and immunological phenotypes.

Sequenced input: PBMCs. The receptor chain draws on TRBV13 and TRBJ1-4, with the D gene call left open. The TCR originated in a man aged 45-60 years in good health and CMV-seropositive. The CDR3 reads as follows: CASSSTQNSPGELFF. The DNA reads as follows: TGTGCCAGCAGCTCAACCCAAAACTCCCCGGGAGAACTGTTTTTT.